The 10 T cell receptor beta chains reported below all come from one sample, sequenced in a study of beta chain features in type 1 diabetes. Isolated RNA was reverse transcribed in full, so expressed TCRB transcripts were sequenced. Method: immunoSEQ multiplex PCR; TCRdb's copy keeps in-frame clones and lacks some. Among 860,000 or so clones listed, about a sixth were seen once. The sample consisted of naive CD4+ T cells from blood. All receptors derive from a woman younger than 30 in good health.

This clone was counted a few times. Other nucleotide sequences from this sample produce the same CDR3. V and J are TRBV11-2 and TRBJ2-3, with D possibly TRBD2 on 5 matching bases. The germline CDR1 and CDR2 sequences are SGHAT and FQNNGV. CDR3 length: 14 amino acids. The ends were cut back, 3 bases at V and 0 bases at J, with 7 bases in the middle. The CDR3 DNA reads TGTGCCAGCAGCTTGAGCGGAAGCACAGATACGCAGTATTTT. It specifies CASSLSGSTDTQYF.

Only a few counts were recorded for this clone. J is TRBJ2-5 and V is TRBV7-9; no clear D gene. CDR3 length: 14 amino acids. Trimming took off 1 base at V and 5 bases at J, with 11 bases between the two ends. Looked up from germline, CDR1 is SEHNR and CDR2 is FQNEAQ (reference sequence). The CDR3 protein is CASSLDGRRETQYF. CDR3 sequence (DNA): TGTGCCAGCAGCTTAGATGGCAGAAGGGAGACCCAGTACTTC. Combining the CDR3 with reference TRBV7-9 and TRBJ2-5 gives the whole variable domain DTGVSQNPRHKITKRGQNVTFRCDPISEHNRLYWYRQTLGQGPEFLTYFQNEAQLEKSRLLSDRFSAERPKGSFSTLEIQRTEQGDSAMYLCASSLDGRRETQYFGPGTRLLVL.

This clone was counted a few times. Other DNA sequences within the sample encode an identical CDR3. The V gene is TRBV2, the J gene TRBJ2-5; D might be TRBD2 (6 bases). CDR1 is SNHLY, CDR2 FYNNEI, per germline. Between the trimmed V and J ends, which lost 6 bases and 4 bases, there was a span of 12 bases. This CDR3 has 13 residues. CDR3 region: CASSGGPRETQYF. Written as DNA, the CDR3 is TGTGCCAGCAGCGGGGGACCACGAGAGACCCAGTACTTC.

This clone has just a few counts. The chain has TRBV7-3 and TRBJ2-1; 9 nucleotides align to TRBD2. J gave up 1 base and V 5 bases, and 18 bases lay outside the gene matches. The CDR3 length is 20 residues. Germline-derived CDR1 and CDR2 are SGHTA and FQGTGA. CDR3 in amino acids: CASSKWTKELAGVSYNEQFF. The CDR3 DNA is TGTGCCAGCAGCAAATGGACCAAGGAATTAGCGGGAGTTTCCTACAATGAGCAGTTCTTC.

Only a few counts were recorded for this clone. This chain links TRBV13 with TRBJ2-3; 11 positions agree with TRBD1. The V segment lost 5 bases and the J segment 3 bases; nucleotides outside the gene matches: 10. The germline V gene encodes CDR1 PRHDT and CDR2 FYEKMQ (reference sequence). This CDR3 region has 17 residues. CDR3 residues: CASSQFTGTGGTDTQYF. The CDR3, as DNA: TGTGCCAGCAGCCAATTCACCGGGACAGGGGGGACAGATACGCAGTATTTT.

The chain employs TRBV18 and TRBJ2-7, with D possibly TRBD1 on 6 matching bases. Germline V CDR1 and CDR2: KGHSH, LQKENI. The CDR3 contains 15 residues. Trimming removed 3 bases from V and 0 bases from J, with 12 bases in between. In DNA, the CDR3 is TGTGCCAGCTCACCCGGGACAAGCAACTCCTACGAGCAGTACTTC. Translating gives CASSPGTSNSYEQYF.

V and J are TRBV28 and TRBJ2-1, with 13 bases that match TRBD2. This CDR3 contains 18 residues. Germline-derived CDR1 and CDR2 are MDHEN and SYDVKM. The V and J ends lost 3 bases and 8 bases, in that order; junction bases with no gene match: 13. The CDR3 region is CASSFRATSGRDADEQFF. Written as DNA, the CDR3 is TGTGCCAGCAGTTTTCGTGCCACTAGCGGGAGGGATGCCGATGAGCAGTTCTTC.

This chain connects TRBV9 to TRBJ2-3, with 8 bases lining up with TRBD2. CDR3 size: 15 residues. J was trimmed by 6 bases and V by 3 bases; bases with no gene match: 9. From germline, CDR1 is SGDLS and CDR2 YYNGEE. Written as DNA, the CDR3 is TGTGCCAGCAGCGCCCAACCCGGGACTAGTGATACGCAGTATTTT. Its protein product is CASSAQPGTSDTQYF.

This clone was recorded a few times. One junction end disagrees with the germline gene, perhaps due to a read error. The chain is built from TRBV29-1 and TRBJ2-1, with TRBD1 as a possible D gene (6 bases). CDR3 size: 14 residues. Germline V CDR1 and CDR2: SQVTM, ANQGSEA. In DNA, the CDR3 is TGCAGCGCTGAAAGCTCGGGACATCACAATGAGCAGTTCTTC. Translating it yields CSAESSGHHNEQFF.

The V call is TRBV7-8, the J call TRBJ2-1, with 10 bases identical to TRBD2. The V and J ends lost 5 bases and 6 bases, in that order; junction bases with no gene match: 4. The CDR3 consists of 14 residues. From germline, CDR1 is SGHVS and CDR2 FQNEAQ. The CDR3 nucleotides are TGTGCCAGCAGCCGGGGACTAGCGAGCAATGAGCAGTTCTTC. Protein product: CASSRGLASNEQFF. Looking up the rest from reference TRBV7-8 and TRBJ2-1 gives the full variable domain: GAGVSQSPRYKVAKRGQDVALRCDPISGHVSLFWYQQALGQGPEFLTYFQNEAQLDKSGLPSDRFFAERPEGSVSTLKIQRTQQEDSAVYLCASSRGLASNEQFFGPGTRLTVL.